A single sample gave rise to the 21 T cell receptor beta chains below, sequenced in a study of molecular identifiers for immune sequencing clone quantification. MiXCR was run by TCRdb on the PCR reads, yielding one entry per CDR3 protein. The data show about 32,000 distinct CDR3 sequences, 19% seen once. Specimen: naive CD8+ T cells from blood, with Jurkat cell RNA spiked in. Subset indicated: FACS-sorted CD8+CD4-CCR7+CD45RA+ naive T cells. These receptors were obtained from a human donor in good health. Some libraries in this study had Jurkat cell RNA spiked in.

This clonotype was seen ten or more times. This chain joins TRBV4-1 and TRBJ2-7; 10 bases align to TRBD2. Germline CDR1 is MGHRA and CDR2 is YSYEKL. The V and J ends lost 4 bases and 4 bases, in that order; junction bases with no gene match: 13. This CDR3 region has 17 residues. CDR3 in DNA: TGCGCCAGCAGCCCCGCGGTCCCAACTAGCGGGACGTACGAGCAGTACTTC. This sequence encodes CASSPAVPTSGTYEQYF.

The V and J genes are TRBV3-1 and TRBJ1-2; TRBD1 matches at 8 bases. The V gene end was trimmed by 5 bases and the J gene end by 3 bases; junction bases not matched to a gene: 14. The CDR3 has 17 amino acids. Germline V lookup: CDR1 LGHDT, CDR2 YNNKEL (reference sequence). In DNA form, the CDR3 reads TGTGCCAGCAGCGAAAATCAGGGGGCGAGTGGTGACTATGGCTACACCTTC. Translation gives CASSENQGASGDYGYTF.

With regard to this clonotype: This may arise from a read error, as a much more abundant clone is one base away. The DNA for the CDR3 is TGTGCCAGCAGGCTCAGGAGGTCTTACAATGAGCAGTTCTTC. Residues: CASRLRRSYNEQFF. This chain connects TRBV5-4 to TRBJ2-1; weak D call: TRBD2 (5 bases). Trimming removed 5 bases at V and 4 bases at J, with 13 bases between. Germline V lookup: CDR1 SGHNT, CDR2 YYREEE (reference sequence). The CDR3 covers 14 residues.

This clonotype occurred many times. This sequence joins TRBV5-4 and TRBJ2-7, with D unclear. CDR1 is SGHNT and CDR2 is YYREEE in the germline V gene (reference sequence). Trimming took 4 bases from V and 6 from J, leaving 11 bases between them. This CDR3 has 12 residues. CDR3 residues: CASSTGAREQYF. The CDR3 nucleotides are TGTGCCAGCAGCACCGGTGCACGCGAGCAGTACTTC.

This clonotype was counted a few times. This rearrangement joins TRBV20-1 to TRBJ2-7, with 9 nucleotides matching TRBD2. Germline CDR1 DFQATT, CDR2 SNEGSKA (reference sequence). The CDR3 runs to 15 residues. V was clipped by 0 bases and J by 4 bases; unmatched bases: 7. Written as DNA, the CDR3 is TGCAGTGCTAGAGAGTCAGCGGGAGGAGGGTACGAGCAGTACTTC. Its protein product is CSARESAGGGYEQYF.

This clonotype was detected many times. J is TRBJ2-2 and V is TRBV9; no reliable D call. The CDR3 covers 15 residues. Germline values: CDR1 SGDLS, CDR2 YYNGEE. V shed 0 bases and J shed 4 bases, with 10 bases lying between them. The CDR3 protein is CASSVVDVGTGELFF. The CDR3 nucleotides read TGTGCCAGCAGCGTAGTCGACGTTGGCACCGGGGAGCTGTTTTTT.

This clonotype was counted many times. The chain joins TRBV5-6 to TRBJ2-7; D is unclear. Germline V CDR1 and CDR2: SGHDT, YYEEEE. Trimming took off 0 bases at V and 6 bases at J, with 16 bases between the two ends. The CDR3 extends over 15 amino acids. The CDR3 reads CASSLGVGRRAEQYF. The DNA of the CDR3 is TGTGCCAGCAGCTTGGGGGTCGGACGCCGTGCCGAGCAGTACTTC.

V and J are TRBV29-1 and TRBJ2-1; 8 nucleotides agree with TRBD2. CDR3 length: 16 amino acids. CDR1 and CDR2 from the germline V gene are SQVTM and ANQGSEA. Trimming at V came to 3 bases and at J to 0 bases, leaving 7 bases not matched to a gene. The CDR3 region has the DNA TGCAGCGTTGATACTAGCGGCCAACCCTCCTACAATGAGCAGTTCTTC. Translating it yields CSVDTSGQPSYNEQFF.

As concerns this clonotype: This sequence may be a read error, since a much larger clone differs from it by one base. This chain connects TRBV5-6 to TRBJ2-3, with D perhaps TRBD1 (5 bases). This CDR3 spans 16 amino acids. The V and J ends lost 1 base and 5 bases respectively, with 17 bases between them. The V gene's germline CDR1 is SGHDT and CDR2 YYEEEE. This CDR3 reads CASSLLVTAEGDTQYF. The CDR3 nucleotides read TGTGCCAGCAGCTTGTTGGTGACAGCCGAAGGAGATACGCAGTATTTT. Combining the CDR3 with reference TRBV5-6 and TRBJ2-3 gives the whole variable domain DAGVTQSPTHLIKTRGQQVTLRCSPKSGHDTVSWYQQALGQGPQFIFQYYEEEERQRGNFPDRFSGHQFPNYSSELNVNALLLGDSALYLCASSLLVTAEGDTQYFGPGTRLTVL.

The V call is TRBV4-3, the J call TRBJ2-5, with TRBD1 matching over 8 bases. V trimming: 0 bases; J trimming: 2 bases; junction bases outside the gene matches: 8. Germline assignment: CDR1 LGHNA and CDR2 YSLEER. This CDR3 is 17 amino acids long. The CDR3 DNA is TGCGCCAGCAGCCAAGATGTGGTCACAGGGGGGCAAGAGACCCAGTACTTC. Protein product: CASSQDVVTGGQETQYF.

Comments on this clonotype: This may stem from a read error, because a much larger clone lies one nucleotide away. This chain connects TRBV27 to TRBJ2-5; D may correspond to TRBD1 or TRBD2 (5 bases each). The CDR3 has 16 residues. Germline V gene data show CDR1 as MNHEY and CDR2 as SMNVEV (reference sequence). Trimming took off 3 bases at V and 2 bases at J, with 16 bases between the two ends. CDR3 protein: CASSLGTAKTQETQYF. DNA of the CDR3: TGTGCCAGCAGTTTGGGGACCGCAAAAACTCAAGAGACCCAGTACTTC.

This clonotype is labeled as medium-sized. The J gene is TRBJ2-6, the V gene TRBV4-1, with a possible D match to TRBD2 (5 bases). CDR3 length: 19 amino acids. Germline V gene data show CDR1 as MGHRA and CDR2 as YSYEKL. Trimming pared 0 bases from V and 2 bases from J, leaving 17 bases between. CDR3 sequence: CASSQDRLPEVTGANVLTF. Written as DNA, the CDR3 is TGCGCCAGCAGCCAAGATCGGCTCCCGGAGGTAACTGGGGCCAACGTCCTGACTTTC.

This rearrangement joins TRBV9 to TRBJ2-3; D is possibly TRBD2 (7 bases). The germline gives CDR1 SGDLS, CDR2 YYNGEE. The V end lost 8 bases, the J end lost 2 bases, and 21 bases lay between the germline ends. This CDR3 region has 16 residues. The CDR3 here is CASSGGGGDYTDTQYF. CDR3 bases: TGTGCCAGTTCAGGAGGGGGGGGGGACTACACAGATACGCAGTATTTT.

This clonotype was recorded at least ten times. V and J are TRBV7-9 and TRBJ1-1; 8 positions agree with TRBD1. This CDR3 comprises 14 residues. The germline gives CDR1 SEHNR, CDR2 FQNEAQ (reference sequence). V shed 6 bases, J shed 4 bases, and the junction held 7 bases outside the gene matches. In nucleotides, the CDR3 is TGTGCCAGCAGATCAGGGGGCTCGGGCACTGAAGCTTTCTTT. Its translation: CASRSGGSGTEAFF.

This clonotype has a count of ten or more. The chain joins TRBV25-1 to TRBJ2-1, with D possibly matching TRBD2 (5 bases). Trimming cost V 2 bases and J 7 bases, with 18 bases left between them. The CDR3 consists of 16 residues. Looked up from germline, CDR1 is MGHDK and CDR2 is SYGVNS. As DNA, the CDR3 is TGTGCCAGCAGTGAAGGCCTCGGAGGATTTAATAATGAGCAGTTCTTC. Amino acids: CASSEGLGGFNNEQFF.

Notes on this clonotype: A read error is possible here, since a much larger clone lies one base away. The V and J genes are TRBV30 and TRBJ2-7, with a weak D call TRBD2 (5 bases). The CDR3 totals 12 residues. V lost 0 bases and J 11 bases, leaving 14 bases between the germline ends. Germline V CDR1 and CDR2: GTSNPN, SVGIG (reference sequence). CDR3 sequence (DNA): TGTGCCTGGAGTGTACGTTTCGGGGTGGAGTACTTC. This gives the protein CAWSVRFGVEYF.

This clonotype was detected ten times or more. Here the CDR3 DNA reads TGTGCCAGCAGCCCGACTCAGATCTACGAGCAGTACTTC. It encodes CASSPTQIYEQYF. The chain is built from TRBV5-5 and TRBJ2-7; D call uncertain. Germline CDR1 reads SGHKS; CDR2 reads YYEKEE (reference sequence). The ends were cut back, 4 bases at V and 3 bases at J, with 11 bases in the middle. The CDR3 totals 13 residues.

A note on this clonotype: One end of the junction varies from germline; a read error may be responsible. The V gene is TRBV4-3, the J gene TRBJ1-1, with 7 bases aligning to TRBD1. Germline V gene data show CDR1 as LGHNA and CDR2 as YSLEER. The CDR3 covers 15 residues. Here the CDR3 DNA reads TGCGCCAGCGGCCCAGGGACAGCCTTGAACACTGAAGTTTTCTTT. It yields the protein CASGPGTALNTEVFF.

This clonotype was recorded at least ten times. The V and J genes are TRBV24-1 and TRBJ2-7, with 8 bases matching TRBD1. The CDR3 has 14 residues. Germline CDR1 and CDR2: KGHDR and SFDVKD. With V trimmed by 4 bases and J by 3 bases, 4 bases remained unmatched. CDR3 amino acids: CATSDRTGFYEQYF. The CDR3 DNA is TGTGCCACCAGTGACCGGACAGGGTTCTACGAGCAGTACTTC.

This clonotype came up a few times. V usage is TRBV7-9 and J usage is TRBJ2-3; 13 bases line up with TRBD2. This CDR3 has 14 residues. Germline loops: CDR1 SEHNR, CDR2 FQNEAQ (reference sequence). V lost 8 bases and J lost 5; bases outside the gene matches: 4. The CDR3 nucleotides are TGTGCCAGCGGACTAGCGGGAGTGTTAGATACGCAGTATTTT. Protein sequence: CASGLAGVLDTQYF. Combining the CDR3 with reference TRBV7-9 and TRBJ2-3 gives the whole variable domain DTGVSQNPRHKITKRGQNVTFRCDPISEHNRLYWYRQTLGQGPEFLTYFQNEAQLEKSRLLSDRFSAERPKGSFSTLEIQRTEQGDSAMYLCASGLAGVLDTQYFGPGTRLTVL.

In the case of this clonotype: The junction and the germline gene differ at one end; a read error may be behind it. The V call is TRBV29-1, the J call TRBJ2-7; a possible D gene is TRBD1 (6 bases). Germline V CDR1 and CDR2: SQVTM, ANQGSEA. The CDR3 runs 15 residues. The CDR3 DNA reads TGCAGCGTTGAAGATCGACGGACAGCTTCCTACGAGCAGTCCTTC. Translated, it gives CSVEDRRTASYEQSF.